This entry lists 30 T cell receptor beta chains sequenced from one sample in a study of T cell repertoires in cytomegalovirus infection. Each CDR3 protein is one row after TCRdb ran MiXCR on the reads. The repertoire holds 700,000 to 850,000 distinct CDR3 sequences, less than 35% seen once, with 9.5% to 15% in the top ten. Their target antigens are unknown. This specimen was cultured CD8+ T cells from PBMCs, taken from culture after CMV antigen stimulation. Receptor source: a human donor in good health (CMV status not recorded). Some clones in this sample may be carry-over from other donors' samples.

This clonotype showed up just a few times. The CDR3 reads CASSSPEGGQETQYF. CDR3 in DNA: TGCGCCAGCAGCTCTCCCGAAGGGGGTCAAGAGACCCAGTACTTC. This chain uses TRBV5-1 with TRBJ2-5, with TRBD1 as a possible D gene (6 bases). V lost 3 bases and J 2 bases, leaving 14 bases between the germline ends. The CDR3 loop spans 15 amino acids. From germline, CDR1 is SGHRS and CDR2 YFSETQ.

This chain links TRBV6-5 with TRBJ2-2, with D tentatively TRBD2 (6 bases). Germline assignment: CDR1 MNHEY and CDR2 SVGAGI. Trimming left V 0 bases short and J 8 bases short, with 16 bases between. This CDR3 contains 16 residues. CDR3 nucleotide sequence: TGTGCCAGCAGTTACTCTGGCGGGGCAAGGCGGGGGGAGCTGTTTTTT. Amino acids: CASSYSGGARRGELFF.

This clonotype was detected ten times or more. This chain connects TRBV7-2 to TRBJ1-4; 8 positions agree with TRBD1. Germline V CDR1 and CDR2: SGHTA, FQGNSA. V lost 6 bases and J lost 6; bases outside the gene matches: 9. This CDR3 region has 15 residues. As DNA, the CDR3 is TGTGCCAGCAGTCGGCGGACAGGGTTTGATGAAAAACTGTTTTTT. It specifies CASSRRTGFDEKLFF. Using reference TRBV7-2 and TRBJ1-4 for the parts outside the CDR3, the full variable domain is GAGVSQSPSNKVTEKGKDVELRCDPISGHTALYWYRQSLGQGLEFLIYFQGNSAPDKSGLPSDRFSAERTGGSVSTLTIQRTQQEDSAVYLCASSRRTGFDEKLFFGSGTQLSVL.

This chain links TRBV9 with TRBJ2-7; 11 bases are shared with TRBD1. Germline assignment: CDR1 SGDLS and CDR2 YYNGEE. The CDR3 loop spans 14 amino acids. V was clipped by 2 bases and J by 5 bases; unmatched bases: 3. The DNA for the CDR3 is TGTGCCAGCAGCGTCGGACAGGGGGCGGACGAGCAGTACTTC. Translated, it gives CASSVGQGADEQYF.

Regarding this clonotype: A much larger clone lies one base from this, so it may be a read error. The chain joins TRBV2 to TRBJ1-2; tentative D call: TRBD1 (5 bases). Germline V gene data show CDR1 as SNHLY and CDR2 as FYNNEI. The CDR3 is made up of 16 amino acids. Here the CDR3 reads CASSRVHRRANYDYTF. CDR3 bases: TGTGCCAGCAGCAGGGTCCATCGGAGAGCTAACTATGACTACACCTTC. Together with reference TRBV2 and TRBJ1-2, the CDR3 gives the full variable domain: EPEVTQTPSHQVTQMGQEVILRCVPISNHLYFYWYRQILGQKVEFLVSFYNNEISEKSEIFDDQFSVERPDGSNFTLKIRSTKLEDSAMYFCASSRVHRRANYDYTFGSGTRLTVV.

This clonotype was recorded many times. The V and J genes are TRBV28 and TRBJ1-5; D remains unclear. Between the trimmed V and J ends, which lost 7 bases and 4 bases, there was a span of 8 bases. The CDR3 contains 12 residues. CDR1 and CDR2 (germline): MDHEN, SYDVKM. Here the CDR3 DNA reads TGTGCCAGCAAGAGTGGAAATCAGCCCCAGCATTTT. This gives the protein CASKSGNQPQHF.

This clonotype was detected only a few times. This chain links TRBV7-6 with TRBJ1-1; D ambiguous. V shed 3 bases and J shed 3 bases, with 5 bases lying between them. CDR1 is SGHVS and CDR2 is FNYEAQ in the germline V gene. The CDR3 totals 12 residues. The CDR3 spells CASSFPDTEAFF. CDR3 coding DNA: TGTGCCAGCAGCTTCCCAGACACTGAAGCTTTCTTT. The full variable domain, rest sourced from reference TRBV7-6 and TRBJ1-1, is GAGVSQSPRYKVTKRGQDVALRCDPISGHVSLYWYRQALGQGPEFLTYFNYEAQQDKSGLPNDRFSAERPEGSISTLTIQRTEQRDSAMYRCASSFPDTEAFFGQGTRLTVV.

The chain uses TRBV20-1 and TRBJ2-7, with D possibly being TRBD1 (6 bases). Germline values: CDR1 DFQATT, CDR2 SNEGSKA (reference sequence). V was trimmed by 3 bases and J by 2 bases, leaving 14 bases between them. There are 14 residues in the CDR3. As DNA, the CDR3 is TGCAGTGCTAGCCAACAGGGCTTCGCCTACGAGCAGTACTTC. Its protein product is CSASQQGFAYEQYF.

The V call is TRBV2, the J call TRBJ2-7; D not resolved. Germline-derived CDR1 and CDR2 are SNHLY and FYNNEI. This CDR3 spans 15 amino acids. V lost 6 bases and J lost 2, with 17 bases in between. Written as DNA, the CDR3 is TGTGCCAGCAGCGGTACCACCTTCCCCCCCTACGAGCAGTACTTC. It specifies CASSGTTFPPYEQYF. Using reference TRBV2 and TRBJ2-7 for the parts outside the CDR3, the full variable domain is EPEVTQTPSHQVTQMGQEVILRCVPISNHLYFYWYRQILGQKVEFLVSFYNNEISEKSEIFDDQFSVERPDGSNFTLKIRSTKLEDSAMYFCASSGTTFPPYEQYFGPGTRLTVT.

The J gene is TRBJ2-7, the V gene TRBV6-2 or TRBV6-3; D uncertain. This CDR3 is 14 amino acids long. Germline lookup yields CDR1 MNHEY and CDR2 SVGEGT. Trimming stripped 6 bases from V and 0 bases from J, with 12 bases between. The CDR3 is CASSLGRLSYEQYV. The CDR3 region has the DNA TGTGCCAGCAGCTTAGGACGGCTCTCCTACGAGCAGTACGTC.

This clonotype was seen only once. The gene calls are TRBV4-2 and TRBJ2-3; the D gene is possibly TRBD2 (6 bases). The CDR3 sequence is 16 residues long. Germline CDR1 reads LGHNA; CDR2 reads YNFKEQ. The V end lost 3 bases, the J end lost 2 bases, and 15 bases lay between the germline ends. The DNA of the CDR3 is TGTGCCAGCAGCCAGTGGGACTCACTTAACACAGATACGCAGTATTTT. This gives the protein CASSQWDSLNTDTQYF.

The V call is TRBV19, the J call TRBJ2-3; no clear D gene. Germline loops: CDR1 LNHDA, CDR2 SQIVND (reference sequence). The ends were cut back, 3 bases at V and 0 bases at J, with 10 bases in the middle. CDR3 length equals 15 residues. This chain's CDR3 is CASSIVGGSTDTQYF. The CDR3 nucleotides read TGTGCCAGTAGTATTGTCGGCGGTAGCACAGATACGCAGTATTTT.

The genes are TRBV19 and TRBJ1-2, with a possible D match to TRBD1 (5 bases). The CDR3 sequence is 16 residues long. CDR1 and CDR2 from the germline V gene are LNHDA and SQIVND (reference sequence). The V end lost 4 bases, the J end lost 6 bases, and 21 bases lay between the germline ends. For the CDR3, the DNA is TGTGCCAGTAGTAGTGACCCACAGGCCACGGGAAATGGCTACACCTTC. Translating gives CASSSDPQATGNGYTF.

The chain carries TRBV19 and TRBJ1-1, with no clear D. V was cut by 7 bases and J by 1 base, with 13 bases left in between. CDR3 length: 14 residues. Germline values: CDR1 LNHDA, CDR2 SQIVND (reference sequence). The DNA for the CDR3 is TGTGCCAGTATTAAGGAGGGATCGAACACTGAAGCTTTCTTT. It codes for CASIKEGSNTEAFF. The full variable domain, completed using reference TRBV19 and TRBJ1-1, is DGGITQSPKYLFRKEGQNVTLSCEQNLNHDAMYWYRQDPGQGLRLIYYSQIVNDFQKGDIAEGYSVSREKKESFPLTVTSAQKNPTAFYLCASIKEGSNTEAFFGQGTRLTVV.

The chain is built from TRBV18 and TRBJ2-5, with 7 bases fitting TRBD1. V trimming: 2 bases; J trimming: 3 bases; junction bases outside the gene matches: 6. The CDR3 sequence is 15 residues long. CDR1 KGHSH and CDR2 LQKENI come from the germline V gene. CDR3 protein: CASSPTGTAKETQYF. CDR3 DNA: TGTGCCAGCTCACCAACCGGGACAGCGAAAGAGACCCAGTACTTC.

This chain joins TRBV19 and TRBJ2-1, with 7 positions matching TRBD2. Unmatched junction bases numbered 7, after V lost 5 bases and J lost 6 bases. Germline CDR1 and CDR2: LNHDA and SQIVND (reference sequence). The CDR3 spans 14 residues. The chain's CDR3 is CASSEVAGLNEQFF. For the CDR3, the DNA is TGTGCCAGTAGTGAGGTAGCGGGCCTCAATGAGCAGTTCTTC.

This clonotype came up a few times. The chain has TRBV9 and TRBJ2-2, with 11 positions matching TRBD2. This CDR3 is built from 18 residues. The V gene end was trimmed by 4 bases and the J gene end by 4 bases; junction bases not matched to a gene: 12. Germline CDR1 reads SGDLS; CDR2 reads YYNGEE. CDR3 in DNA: TGTGCCAGCAGCACCTCACGACTAGCGGGGCCCAGCACCGGGGAGCTGTTTTTT. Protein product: CASSTSRLAGPSTGELFF.

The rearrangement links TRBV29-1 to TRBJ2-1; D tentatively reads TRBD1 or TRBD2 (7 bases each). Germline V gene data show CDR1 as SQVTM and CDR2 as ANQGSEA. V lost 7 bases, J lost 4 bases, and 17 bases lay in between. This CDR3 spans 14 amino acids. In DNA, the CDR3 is TGCAGCGCCGAGGGGCAGGGGGGGTACAATGAGCAGTTCTTC. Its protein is CSAEGQGGYNEQFF.

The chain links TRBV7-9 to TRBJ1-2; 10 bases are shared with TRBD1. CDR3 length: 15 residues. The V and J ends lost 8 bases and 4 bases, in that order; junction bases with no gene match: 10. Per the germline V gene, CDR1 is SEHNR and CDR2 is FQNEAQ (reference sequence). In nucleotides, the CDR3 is TGTGCCAGCGAGGGACAGGGGAGTAGAGGCTATGGCTACACCTTC. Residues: CASEGQGSRGYGYTF.

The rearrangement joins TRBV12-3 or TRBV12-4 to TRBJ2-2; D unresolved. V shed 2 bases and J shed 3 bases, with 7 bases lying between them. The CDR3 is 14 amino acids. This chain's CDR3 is CASSLIGDTGELFF. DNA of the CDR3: TGTGCCAGCAGTTTAATAGGCGACACCGGGGAGCTGTTTTTT.

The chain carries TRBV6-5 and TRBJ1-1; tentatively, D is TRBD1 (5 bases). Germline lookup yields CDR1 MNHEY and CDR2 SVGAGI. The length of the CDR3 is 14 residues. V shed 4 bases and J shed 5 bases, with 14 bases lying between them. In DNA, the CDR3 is TGTGCCAGCAGTTTTGGGACCACGGGGACTGAAGCTTTCTTT. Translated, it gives CASSFGTTGTEAFF.

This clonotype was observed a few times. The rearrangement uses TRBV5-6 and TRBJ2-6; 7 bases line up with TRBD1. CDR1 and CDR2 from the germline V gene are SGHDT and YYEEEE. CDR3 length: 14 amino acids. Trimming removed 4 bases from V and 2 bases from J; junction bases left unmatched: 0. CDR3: CASSGTAGANVLTF. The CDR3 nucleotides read TGTGCCAGCAGCGGGACAGCTGGGGCCAACGTCCTGACTTTC.

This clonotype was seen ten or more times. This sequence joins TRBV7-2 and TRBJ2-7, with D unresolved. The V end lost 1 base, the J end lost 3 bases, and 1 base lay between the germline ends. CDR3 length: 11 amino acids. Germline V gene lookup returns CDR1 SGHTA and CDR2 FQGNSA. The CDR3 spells CASSLVYEQYF. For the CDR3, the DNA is TGTGCCAGCAGCTTAGTCTACGAGCAGTACTTC.

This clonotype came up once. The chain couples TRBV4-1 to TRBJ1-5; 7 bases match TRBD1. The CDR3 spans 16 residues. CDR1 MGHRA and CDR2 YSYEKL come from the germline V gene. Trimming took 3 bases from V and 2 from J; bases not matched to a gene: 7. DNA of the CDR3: TGCGCCAGCAGCCAGACCCGACAGGGCGGCAATCAGCCCCAGCATTTT. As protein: CASSQTRQGGNQPQHF.

The chain's CDR3 is CASSLDGDGSGANVLTF. Here the CDR3 DNA reads TGTGCCAGCAGCTTAGACGGGGATGGGTCTGGGGCCAACGTCCTGACTTTC. This chain joins TRBV7-6 and TRBJ2-6, with D possibly being TRBD2 (5 bases). Germline values: CDR1 SGHVS, CDR2 FNYEAQ. Trimming removed 1 base from V and 1 base from J, with 11 bases in between. CDR3 length equals 17 residues.

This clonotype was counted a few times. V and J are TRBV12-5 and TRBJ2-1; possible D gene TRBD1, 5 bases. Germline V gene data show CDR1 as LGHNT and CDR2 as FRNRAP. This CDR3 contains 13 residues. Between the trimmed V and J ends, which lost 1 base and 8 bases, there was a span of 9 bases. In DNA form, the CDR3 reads TGTGCTAGTGGTTTGGACCTAGGGGATGAGCAGTTCTTC. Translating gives CASGLDLGDEQFF.

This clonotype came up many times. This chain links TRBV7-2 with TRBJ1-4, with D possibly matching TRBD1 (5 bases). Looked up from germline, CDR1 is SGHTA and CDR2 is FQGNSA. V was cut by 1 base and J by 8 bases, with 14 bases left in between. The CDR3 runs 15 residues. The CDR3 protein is CASSLGGGSKEKLFF. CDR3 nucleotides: TGTGCCAGCAGCTTAGGTGGGGGGAGTAAGGAAAAACTGTTTTTT.

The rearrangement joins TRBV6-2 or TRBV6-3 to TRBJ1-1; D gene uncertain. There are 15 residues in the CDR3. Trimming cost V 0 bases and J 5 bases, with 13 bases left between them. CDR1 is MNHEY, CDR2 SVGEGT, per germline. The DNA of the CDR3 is TGTGCCAGCAGTTACTCGAACCCAAGCTGGACTGAAGCTTTCTTT. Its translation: CASSYSNPSWTEAFF.

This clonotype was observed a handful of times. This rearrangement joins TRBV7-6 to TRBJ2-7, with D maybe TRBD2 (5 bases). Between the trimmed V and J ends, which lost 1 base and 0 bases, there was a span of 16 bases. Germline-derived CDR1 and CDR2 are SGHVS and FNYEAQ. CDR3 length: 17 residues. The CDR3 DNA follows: TGTGCCAGCAGCTTAGTGGTACGGGTAGGAGGCTCCTACGAGCAGTACGTC. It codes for CASSLVVRVGGSYEQYV.

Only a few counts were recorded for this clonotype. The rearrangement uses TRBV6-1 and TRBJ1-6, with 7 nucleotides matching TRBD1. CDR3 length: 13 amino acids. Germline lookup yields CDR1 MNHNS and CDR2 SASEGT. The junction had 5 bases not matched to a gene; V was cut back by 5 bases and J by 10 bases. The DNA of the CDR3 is TGTGCCAGCAGTATAACAGGGGACTCACCCCTCCACTTT. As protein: CASSITGDSPLHF.